The rows below give T cell receptor beta chains drawn from one sample of a study of T cells in Graves' hyperthyroidism and ophthalmopathy. TCRdb reanalysed the multiplex PCR reads using MiXCR and keeps one entry per CDR3 protein. The table includes approximately 400,000 distinct CDR3 sequences, around a sixth detected once. The sample was blood. Receptor source: a woman aged 18-29 years with Graves' hyperthyroidism. CDR3s include the opening cysteine and the closing phenylalanine or tryptophan. D genes are given only for firm matches. Clone size, where shown, is once, few, many, or a class for clones that have expanded.

V	D	size	J	length	DNA	CDR3
TRBV29-1	TRBD1	many	TRBJ2-5	15	TGCAGCGTTTCCGGAGGGGACAGGGGGAGGGAGACCCAGTACTTC	CSVSGGDRGRETQYF
TRBV5-1	-	many	TRBJ2-5	11	TGCGCCAGCAGATCGGGAGAGACCCAGTACTTC	CASRSGETQYF
TRBV6-1	-	many	TRBJ1-3	14	TGTGCCAGCAGATCGACCGTCTCTGGAAACACCATATATTTT	CASRSTVSGNTIYF
TRBV5-1	TRBD1	many	TRBJ1-2	13	TGCGCCAGTTCGACAGGGGCAGACTATGGCTACACCTTC	CASSTGADYGYTF
TRBV20-1	-	many	TRBJ2-3	15	TGCAGTGCTAGAAATCAGGGGAAGCGCACAGATACGCAGTATTTT	CSARNQGKRTDTQYF
TRBV12-3/TRBV12-4	-	few	TRBJ2-2	15	TGTGCCAGCACCCCCCCCGGGAACCCGACCGGGGAGCTGTCTTTT	CASTPPGNPTGELSF
TRBV28	TRBD1	once	TRBJ1-4	14	TGTGCCAGCAGTTTCGGACAGGTGGGGGAAAAACTGTTTTTT	CASSFGQVGEKLFF
TRBV28	-	-	TRBJ2-7	16	TGTGCCAGCAGTTTGACCCGGACACAGGCGAGCCACGAGCAGTACTTC	CASSLTRTQASHEQYF
TRBV20-1	TRBD1	many	TRBJ1-2	13	TGCAGTGCCGGGGACAGGAGCTTCTATGGCTACACCTTC	CSAGDRSFYGYTF
TRBV6-1	-	many	TRBJ2-7	15	TGTGCCAGCAGGCCGGCAGGGGGAGGGGGGGACGAGCAGTACTTC	CASRPAGGGGDEQYF
TRBV11-3	-	-	TRBJ2-7	15	TGTGCCAGCAGCTTAGATTCGGACGGCTCCTACGAGCAGTACTTC	CASSLDSDGSYEQYF
TRBV19	TRBD1	few	TRBJ2-7	12	TGTGCCAGTAGACAGGGGGCGGACGAGCAGTACTTC	CASRQGADEQYF
TRBV5-1	TRBD1	many	TRBJ2-7	14	TGCGCCAGCAGCTTGGACACGAGACAGGGAGAGCAGTACTTC	CASSLDTRQGEQYF
TRBV29-1	-	many	TRBJ1-2	11	TGCAGCGCCTCGAGGTCAGGAGGCTACACCTTC	CSASRSGGYTF
TRBV7-9	TRBD2	-	TRBJ2-1	16	TGTGCCAGCAGCCTCGGGACTAGCGGGGTAAACAATGAGCAGTTCTTC	CASSLGTSGVNNEQFF
TRBV7-6	-	few	TRBJ2-3	14	TGTGCCAGCAGCCATGCGGGTGGTACAGATACGCAGTATTTT	CASSHAGGTDTQYF
TRBV20-1	-	many	TRBJ2-3	15	TGCAGTGCTGGGGATAGTGGGGCGCAAAGAGATACGCAGTATTTT	CSAGDSGAQRDTQYF
TRBV20-1	TRBD1	-	TRBJ2-5	14	TGCAGTGCTAGAGAAGCGACAGGGCGAGAGACCCAGTACTTC	CSAREATGRETQYF
TRBV9	-	many	TRBJ1-5	15	TGTGCCAGCAGCGTAGCACCCACTGAGGGCCAGCCCCAGCATTTT	CASSVAPTEGQPQHF
TRBV18	TRBD1	-	TRBJ2-1	15	TGTGCCAGCTCACCAAGAGGGGGCAACTACAATGAGCAGTTCTTC	CASSPRGGNYNEQFF
TRBV5-4	TRBD1	-	TRBJ2-3	14	TGTGCCAGCAGCTTGGGTGACAGGGTGAGGGCGCAGTATTTT	CASSLGDRVRAQYF
TRBV7-8	-	many	TRBJ2-7	13	TGTGCCAGCAGTACCCGACCTGGGTACGAGCAGTACTTC	CASSTRPGYEQYF
TRBV20-1	-	-	TRBJ2-7	16	TGCAGTGCTAGAGATGCGGGGGGACAGAGGAAATACGAGCAGTACTTC	CSARDAGGQRKYEQYF
TRBV20-1	-	few	TRBJ2-7	13	TGCAGTGGGGTAGGGCCCCAGGTGTACGAGCAGTACTTC	CSGVGPQVYEQYF
TRBV5-1	-	many	TRBJ2-7	12	TGCGCCAGCAGCGATAGGGGATACGAGCAGTACTTC	CASSDRGYEQYF
TRBV3-1	-	few	TRBJ1-1	14	TGTGCCAGCAGCCCCCCCCCGGGGAACACTGAAGCTTTCTTT	CASSPPPGNTEAFF
TRBV27	-	many	TRBJ1-2	15	TGTGCCAGCAGTTCCCCCGAACGAACGTCTAATGGCTACACCTTC	CASSSPERTSNGYTF
TRBV9	-	many	TRBJ2-1	14	TGTGCCAGCAGCGTAGTGCCAGGGACCGATGAGCAGTTCTTC	CASSVVPGTDEQFF
TRBV20-1	TRBD2	few	TRBJ2-1	17	TGCAGTGGGTGGACTAGTAGGGCCCGGAGCTCCTACAATGAGCAGTTCTTC	CSGWTSRARSSYNEQFF
TRBV6-5	TRBD1	-	TRBJ2-7	15	TGTGCCTGCAGTTACTTCGCCGGGACAGGCTACGAGCAGTACTTC	CACSYFAGTGYEQYF
TRBV4-2	-	few	TRBJ2-2	13	TGTGCCAGCGGGGCTAGCGAGGCCGGGGAGCTGTTTTTT	CASGASEAGELFF
TRBV29-1	-	many	TRBJ2-3	13	TGCAGCGTTGATGACGGGCCCACAGATACGCAGTATTTT	CSVDDGPTDTQYF
TRBV28	-	-	TRBJ1-5	13	TGTGCCAGCAGTGAAGGGAGTAGGCAGCCCCAGCATTTT	CASSEGSRQPQHF
TRBV19	-	-	TRBJ1-5	17	TGTGCCAGTAGTATAAGAGTAGGCGGCCATAGCAATCAGCCCCAGCATTTT	CASSIRVGGHSNQPQHF
TRBV9	TRBD2	many	TRBJ2-7	16	TGTGCCAGCAGCGAGGCCCCAGCAGCGGGAGCCTACGAGCAGTACTTC	CASSEAPAAGAYEQYF
TRBV5-1	-	many	TRBJ2-5	14	TGCGCCAGCACCGAAACGACTAGGCGAGAGACCCAGTACTTC	CASTETTRRETQYF